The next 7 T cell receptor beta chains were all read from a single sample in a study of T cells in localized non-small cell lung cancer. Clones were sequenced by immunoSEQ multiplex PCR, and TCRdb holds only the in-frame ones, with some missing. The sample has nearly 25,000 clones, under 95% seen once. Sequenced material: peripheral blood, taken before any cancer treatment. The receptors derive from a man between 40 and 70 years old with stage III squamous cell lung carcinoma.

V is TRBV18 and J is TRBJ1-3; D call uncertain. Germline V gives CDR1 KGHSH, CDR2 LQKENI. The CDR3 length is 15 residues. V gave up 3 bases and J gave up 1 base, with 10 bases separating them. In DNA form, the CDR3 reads TGTGCCAGCTCACCTGGTAGCCGGTCTGGAAACACCATATATTTT. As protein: CASSPGSRSGNTIYF.

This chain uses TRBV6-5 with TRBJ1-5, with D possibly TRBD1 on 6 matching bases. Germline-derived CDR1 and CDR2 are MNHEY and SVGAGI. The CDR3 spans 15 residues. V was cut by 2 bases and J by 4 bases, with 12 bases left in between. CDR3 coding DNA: TGTGCCAGCAGTTACCTCGGGACACAAAATCAGCCCCAGCATTTT. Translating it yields CASSYLGTQNQPQHF.

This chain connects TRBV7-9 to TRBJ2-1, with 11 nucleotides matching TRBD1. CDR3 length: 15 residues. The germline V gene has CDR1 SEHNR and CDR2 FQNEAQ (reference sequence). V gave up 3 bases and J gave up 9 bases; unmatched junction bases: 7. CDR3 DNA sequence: TGTGCCAGCAGCTTGGACAGGGGGCTTTTGGTTGAGCAGTTCTTC. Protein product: CASSLDRGLLVEQFF.

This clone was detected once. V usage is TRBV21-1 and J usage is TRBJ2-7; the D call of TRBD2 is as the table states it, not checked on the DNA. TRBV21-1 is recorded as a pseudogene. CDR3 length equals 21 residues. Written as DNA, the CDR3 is TGTGCCAGCAGCCACTGCTGCCCGGGCCATTATCTAGCGGGAGTTGCTTACGAGCAGTACTTC. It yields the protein CASSHCCPGHYLAGVAYEQYF.

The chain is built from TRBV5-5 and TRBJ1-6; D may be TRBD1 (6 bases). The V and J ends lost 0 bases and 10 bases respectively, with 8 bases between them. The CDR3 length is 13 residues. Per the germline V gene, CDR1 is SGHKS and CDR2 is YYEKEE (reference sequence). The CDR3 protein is CASSLGQESPLHF. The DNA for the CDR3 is TGTGCCAGCAGCTTGGGACAGGAGTCACCCCTCCACTTT. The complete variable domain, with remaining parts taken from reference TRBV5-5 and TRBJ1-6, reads DAGVTQSPTHLIKTRGQQVTLRCSPISGHKSVSWYQQVLGQGPQFIFQYYEKEERGRGNFPDRFSARQFPNYSSELNVNALLLGDSALYLCASSLGQESPLHFGNGTRLTVT.

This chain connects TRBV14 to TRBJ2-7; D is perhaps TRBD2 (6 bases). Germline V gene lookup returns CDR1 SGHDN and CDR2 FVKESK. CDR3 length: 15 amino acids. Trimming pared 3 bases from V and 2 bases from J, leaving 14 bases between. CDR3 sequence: CASSQGGLLPYEQYF. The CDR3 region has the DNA TGTGCCAGCAGCCAGGGGGGACTGCTCCCCTACGAGCAGTACTTC. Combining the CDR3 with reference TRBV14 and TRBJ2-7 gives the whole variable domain EAGVTQFPSHSVIEKGQTVTLRCDPISGHDNLYWYRRVMGKEIKFLLHFVKESKQDESGMPNNRFLAERTGGTYSTLKVQPAELEDSGVYFCASSQGGLLPYEQYFGPGTRLTVT.

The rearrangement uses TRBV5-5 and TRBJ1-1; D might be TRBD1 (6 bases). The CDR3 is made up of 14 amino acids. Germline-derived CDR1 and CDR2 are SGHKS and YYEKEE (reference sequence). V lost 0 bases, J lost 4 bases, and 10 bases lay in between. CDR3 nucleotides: TGTGCCAGCAGCTTGGTTGGAGGGGGCACTGAAGCTTTCTTT. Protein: CASSLVGGGTEAFF.